This T cell receptor (beta chain) was recovered during a study of response to subunit inactivated influenza vaccine. Regarding the study as a whole: Authors suggested each seasonal flu vaccination may recruit only limited numbers of new T cells.

Notes on this clonotype: Its antigen is unidentified.

TCRdb recomputed calls from the RT-PCR reads with MiXCR, one row per CDR3 protein. The sample carries roughly 670,000 distinct CDR3 sequences, around 15% recorded once. The V gene's germline CDR1 is DFQATT and CDR2 SNEGSKA (reference sequence). The V and J ends lost 5 bases and 6 bases, in that order; junction bases with no gene match: 7. The CDR3 is 12 amino acids. Source: PBMCs from blood, taken around two weeks before vaccination. This receptor was taken from a man aged 50-59 years who received an inactivated influenza vaccine. The rearrangement links TRBV20-1 to TRBJ2-7; 7 bases map to TRBD2. The DNA of the CDR3 is TGCAGTGCTCCTAATCAGCGGGGCGAGCAGTACTTC. It is translated as CSAPNQRGEQYF.